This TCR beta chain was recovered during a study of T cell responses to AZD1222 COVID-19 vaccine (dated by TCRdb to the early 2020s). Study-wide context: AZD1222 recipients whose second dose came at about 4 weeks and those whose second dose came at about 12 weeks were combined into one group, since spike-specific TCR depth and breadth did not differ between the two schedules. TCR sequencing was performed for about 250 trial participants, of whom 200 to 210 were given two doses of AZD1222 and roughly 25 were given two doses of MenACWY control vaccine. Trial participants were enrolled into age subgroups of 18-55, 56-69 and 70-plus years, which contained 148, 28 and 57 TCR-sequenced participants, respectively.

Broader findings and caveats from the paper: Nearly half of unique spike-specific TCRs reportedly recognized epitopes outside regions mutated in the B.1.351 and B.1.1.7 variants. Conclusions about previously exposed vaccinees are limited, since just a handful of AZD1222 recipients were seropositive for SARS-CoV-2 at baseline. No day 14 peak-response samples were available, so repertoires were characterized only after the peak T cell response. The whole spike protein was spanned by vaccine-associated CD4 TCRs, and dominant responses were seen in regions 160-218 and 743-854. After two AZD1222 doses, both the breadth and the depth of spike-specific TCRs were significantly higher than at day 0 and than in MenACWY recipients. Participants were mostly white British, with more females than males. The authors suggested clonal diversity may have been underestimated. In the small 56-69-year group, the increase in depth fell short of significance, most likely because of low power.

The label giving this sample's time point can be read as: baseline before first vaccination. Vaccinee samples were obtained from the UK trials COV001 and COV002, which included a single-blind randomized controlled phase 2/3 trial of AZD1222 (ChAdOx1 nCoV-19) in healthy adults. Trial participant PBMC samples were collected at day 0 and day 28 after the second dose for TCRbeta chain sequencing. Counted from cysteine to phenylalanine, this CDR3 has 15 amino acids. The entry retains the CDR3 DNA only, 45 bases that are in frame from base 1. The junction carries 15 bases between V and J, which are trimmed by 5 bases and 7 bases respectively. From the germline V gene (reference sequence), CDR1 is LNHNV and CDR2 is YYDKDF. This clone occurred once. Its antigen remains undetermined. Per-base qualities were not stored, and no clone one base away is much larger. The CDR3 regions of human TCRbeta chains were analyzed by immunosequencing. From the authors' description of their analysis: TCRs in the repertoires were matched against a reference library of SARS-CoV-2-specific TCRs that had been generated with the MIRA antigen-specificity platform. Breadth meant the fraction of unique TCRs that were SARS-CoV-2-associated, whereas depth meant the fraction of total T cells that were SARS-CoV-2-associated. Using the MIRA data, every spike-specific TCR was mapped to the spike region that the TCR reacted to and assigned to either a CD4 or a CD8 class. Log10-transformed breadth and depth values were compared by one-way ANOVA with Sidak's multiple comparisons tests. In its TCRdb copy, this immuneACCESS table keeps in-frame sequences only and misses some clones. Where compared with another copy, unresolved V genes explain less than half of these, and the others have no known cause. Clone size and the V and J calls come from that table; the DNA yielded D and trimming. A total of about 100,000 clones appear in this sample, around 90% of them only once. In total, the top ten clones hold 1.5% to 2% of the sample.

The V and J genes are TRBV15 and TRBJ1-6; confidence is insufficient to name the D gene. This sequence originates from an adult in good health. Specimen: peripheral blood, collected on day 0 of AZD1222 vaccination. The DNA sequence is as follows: TGTGCCACCAGCGCTTTTAACAGCCTAAATTCACCCCTCCACTTT. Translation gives CATSAFNSLNSPLHF.